These T cell receptor beta chains were read from a single sample in a study of Graves' ophthalmopathy and Graves' hyperthyroidism. Each CDR3 protein is one row after TCRdb ran MiXCR on the multiplex PCR reads. The sample records approximately 700,000 distinct CDR3 sequences, roughly 41% being singletons. Sequenced sample: peripheral blood. These receptors all stem from an adult man with Graves' ophthalmopathy. CDR3s include the opening cysteine and the closing phenylalanine or tryptophan. The order of the fields is V gene, D gene, clone size, J gene, CDR3 DNA, CDR3 protein. D genes are given only for firm matches. Clone size is stated in some rows and not others, as once, few, many or a class when expanded.

TRBV12-5	-	-	TRBJ1-1	TGTGCTAGTGGTTCCGACTACACTGAAGCTTTCTTT	CASGSDYTEAFF
TRBV10-3	TRBD1	many	TRBJ1-2	TGTGCCATCAGTAAGACAGGGGGGTATGGCTACACCTTC	CAISKTGGYGYTF
TRBV5-1	-	-	TRBJ1-4	TGCGCCAGCAGCTTGGGTATCTCGGATCTGGCAACTAATGAAAAACTGTTTTTT	CASSLGISDLATNEKLFF
TRBV19	-	many	TRBJ1-2	TGTGCCAGTAGTATCCAGGGGAGGGACTATGGCTACACCTTC	CASSIQGRDYGYTF
TRBV7-9	-	-	TRBJ1-4	TGTGCCAGCAGCTTAATCGGGAATGAAAAACTGTTTTTT	CASSLIGNEKLFF
TRBV7-2	-	-	TRBJ2-5	TGTGCCAGCAGCTCAGTGAGGCGATTAAACCAAGAGACCCAGTACTTC	CASSSVRRLNQETQYF
TRBV7-9	TRBD1	-	TRBJ2-7	TGTGCCAGCAGCCCTGGGACAGGCGTAATTACCTACGAGCAGTACTTC	CASSPGTGVITYEQYF
TRBV7-9	-	few	TRBJ1-3	TGTGCCAGCAGCTTACCCTGGACAGAATTTACTGGAAACACCATATATTTT	CASSLPWTEFTGNTIYF
TRBV6-1	-	few	TRBJ2-5	TGTGCCAGCAGTGAAGGCGGGACCCAAGAGACCCAGTACTTC	CASSEGGTQETQYF
TRBV7-9	TRBD2	few	TRBJ2-7	TGTGCCAGCAGTTTCACTAGCGGGGGATCCTACGAGCAGTACTTC	CASSFTSGGSYEQYF
TRBV7-9	-	many	TRBJ2-2	TGTGCCAGCAGCGAGCGTAGAAACACCGGGGAGCTGTTTTTT	CASSERRNTGELFF
TRBV19	-	few	TRBJ1-2	TGTGCCAGTCTAACGAAATCTAACTATGGCTACACCTTC	CASLTKSNYGYTF
TRBV9	-	-	TRBJ1-3	TGTGCCAGCAGCTCCGGGAGGCCTGGAAACACCATATATTTT	CASSSGRPGNTIYF
TRBV28	-	-	TRBJ1-2	TGTGCCAGCAGAACACAGCTTAACTATGGCTACACCTTC	CASRTQLNYGYTF
TRBV25-1	-	-	TRBJ1-1	TGTGCCAGCAGTCAAGGCACCGTAGGCACTGAAGCTTTCTTT	CASSQGTVGTEAFF
TRBV10-3	TRBD2	few	TRBJ2-7	TGTGCCAGCAGTTACTCGACTAGCGGCTCCTACGAGCAGTACTTC	CASSYSTSGSYEQYF
TRBV12-3/TRBV12-4	-	few	TRBJ1-2	TGTGCCAGCAGTTTTGCACAGGGCCATGGCTACACCTTC	CASSFAQGHGYTF
TRBV25-1	TRBD1	-	TRBJ2-7	TGTGCCAGCAGTTCCTCGGGACAGGGCTACGAGCAGTACTTC	CASSSSGQGYEQYF
TRBV25-1	-	-	TRBJ2-2	TGTGCCAGCAGTGGCGTTGCGGAGAACACCGGGGAGCTGTTTTTT	CASSGVAENTGELFF
TRBV10-3	TRBD1	many	TRBJ1-5	TGTGCCATCAGTGTCAGGACAGGGGATATCAATCAGCCCCAGCATTTT	CAISVRTGDINQPQHF
TRBV5-8	-	-	TRBJ2-7	TGTGCCAGCAGCTTGACAGTATTGTGCGAGCAGTACTTC	CASSLTVLCEQYF
TRBV25-1	TRBD1	many	TRBJ1-3	TGTGCCAGCAGTGGTACAGGGGCGACTGGAAACACCATATATTTT	CASSGTGATGNTIYF
TRBV6-5	TRBD1	-	TRBJ1-1	TGTGCCAGCAGTTCCCTCGGACAGGGACAGAACACTGAAGCTTTCTTT	CASSSLGQGQNTEAFF
TRBV5-1	-	-	TRBJ1-2	TGCGCCAGCAGCTTAGAACAGGGTTCGGGCTATGGCTACACCTTC	CASSLEQGSGYGYTF
TRBV25-1	TRBD2	-	TRBJ2-5	TGTGCCACCCGAGGGTGGGGGGGGACCGAAGAGACCCAGTACTTC	CATRGWGGTEETQYF
TRBV10-3	-	-	TRBJ1-1	TGTGCCATCAGTGAGACTGCTAGGGGCACTGAAGCTTTCTTT	CAISETARGTEAFF
TRBV7-1	-	few	TRBJ2-7	TGTGCCAGCAGTAAGACGGAGACCTACGAGCAGTACTTC	CASSKTETYEQYF
TRBV24-1	-	-	TRBJ1-5	TGTGCCAGCAGTTTATACTCCGGGAGCAATCAGCCCCAGCATTTT	CASSLYSGSNQPQHF
TRBV2	TRBD1	-	TRBJ2-5	TGTGCCACCGAACTAGACAGGGGTGGAGAGACCCAGTACTTC	CATELDRGGETQYF
TRBV10-3	-	-	TRBJ1-6	TGTGCCAGCAGTTACGGGACATACAATAATTCACCCCTCCACTTT	CASSYGTYNNSPLHF
TRBV24-1	TRBD2	-	TRBJ2-5	TGTGCCACCTTCTCCCCGGGACTAGCGGGAGGGGGCTCCCAAGAGACCCAGTACTTC	CATFSPGLAGGGSQETQYF
TRBV7-8	-	many	TRBJ2-5	TGTGCCAGCAGCTTATCACCCCAGACCCAGTACTTC	CASSLSPQTQYF
TRBV29-1	-	once	TRBJ2-1	TGCAGCGTTGATGGACTTTCTCCTGAGCAGTTCTTC	CSVDGLSPEQFF
TRBV2	TRBD1	few	TRBJ2-7	TGTGCCAGCAGAACGAGAACAGGGGTCGGATCGCGCGAGCAGTACTTC	CASRTRTGVGSREQYF
TRBV20-1	-	-	TRBJ1-1	TGCAGTGCTACGGGGCAGGGTTACACTGAAGCTTTCTTT	CSATGQGYTEAFF
TRBV11-2	-	-	TRBJ1-4	TGTGCCAGCAGCTTAAATCCAGATAGGCGTGAAAAACTGTTTTTT	CASSLNPDRREKLFF
TRBV29-1	TRBD1	many	TRBJ2-6	TGCAGCGTAGGACAGGGGTTGGGCTCTGGGGCCAACGTCCTGACTTTC	CSVGQGLGSGANVLTF
TRBV7-9	TRBD1	many	TRBJ2-2	TGTGCCAGCAGAGCTGGACAGGGGACGAACACCGGGGAGCTGTTTTTT	CASRAGQGTNTGELFF